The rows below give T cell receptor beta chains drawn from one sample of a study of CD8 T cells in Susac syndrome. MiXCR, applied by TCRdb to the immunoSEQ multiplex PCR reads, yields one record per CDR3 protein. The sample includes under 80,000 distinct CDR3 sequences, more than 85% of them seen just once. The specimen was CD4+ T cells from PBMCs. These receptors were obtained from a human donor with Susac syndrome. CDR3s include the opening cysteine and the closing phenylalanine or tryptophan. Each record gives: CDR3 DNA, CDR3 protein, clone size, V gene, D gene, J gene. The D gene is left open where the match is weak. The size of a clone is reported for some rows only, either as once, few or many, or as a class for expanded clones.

TGTGCCAGCAGCCCCCAACAGGGAACTGAAGCTTTCTTT | CASSPQQGTEAFF | . | TRBV9 | . | TRBJ1-1
TGTGCCATCAGTGACGGGCGCCTTAGGGAGTACTTC | CAISDGRLREYF | . | TRBV10-3 | . | TRBJ2-7
TGCAGTGCTAGTGGGGCGGCAGTCTATCAGCCCCAGCATTTT | CSASGAAVYQPQHF | . | TRBV20-1 | . | TRBJ1-5
TGTGCCAGCAGTTTAAACCTCTCTGGAAACACCATATATTTT | CASSLNLSGNTIYF | once | TRBV27 | . | TRBJ1-3
TGTGCCAGCAGTTACGGGACAGAGCAGTACTTC | CASSYGTEQYF | . | TRBV6-5 | . | TRBJ2-7
TGCGCCAGCAGCCAAGTGAGAGGAGGGAACTCCTACGAGCAGTACTTC | CASSQVRGGNSYEQYF | . | TRBV4-1 | . | TRBJ2-7
TGTGCCTGGAATGTAGCGGGAGGGCGAGATCCGCAGTACTTC | CAWNVAGGRDPQYF | . | TRBV30 | TRBD2 | TRBJ2-7
TGTGCCAGTAGTCCCGGGACTAGCACAGATACGCAGTATTTT | CASSPGTSTDTQYF | few | TRBV19 | . | TRBJ2-3
TGTGCCAGCAGCCCCTCCCCTCGACAGGGGGTATGGAGCAATCAGCCCCAGCATTTT | CASSPSPRQGVWSNQPQHF | . | TRBV3-1 | TRBD1 | TRBJ1-5
TGTGCCAGCAGCTTAGACAGGCCTGAAGCTTTCTTT | CASSLDRPEAFF | . | TRBV7-2 | . | TRBJ1-1
TGTGCCAGCAGTTTATTCGGCGGGACAGGGGGGGAAGATAGCAATCAGCCCCAGCATTTT | CASSLFGGTGGEDSNQPQHF | . | TRBV28 | TRBD1 | TRBJ1-5
TGCGCCAGCAGCGAGGTCGGGGGCGATCAGCCCCAGCATTTT | CASSEVGGDQPQHF | . | TRBV5-1 | . | TRBJ1-5
TGTGCCAGCAGCTTAGGTGGTACCCCCAAAGAGACCCAGTACTTC | CASSLGGTPKETQYF | . | TRBV7-2 | . | TRBJ2-5
TGCAGTGTTGAACCCGGGACAGTGGCCCAGTTCTTC | CSVEPGTVAQFF | . | TRBV20-1 | TRBD1 | TRBJ2-1
TGTGCCAGCAGTCCAAGTGACGGGGCCAAAAACATTCAGTACTTC | CASSPSDGAKNIQYF | . | TRBV12-3/TRBV12-4 | . | TRBJ2-4
TGTGCCAGCTCCCAAAACCGGGGAGAGGAGACCCAGTACTTC | CASSQNRGEETQYF | . | TRBV18 | . | TRBJ2-5
TGTGCCAGCAGCATAGACAGGTCGAACTCCTACGAGCAGTACTTC | CASSIDRSNSYEQYF | . | TRBV7-2 | . | TRBJ2-7
TGCGCCAGCAACGAGAGGGGAGCGGGGGCTAGGAATTCACCCCTCCACTTT | CASNERGAGARNSPLHF | . | TRBV5-1 | . | TRBJ1-6
TGTGCCAGCAGCCCCCTCCGTACGACGGGGGCAGAAGATACGCAGTATTTT | CASSPLRTTGAEDTQYF | . | TRBV3-1 | . | TRBJ2-3
TGTGCCAGCAGCCCGCCAATCAGTGGAAACACCATATATTTT | CASSPPISGNTIYF | . | TRBV7-2 | . | TRBJ1-3
TGCAGCGTTTCCGGGACAGGGTGGGGCTACACCTTC | CSVSGTGWGYTF | . | TRBV29-1 | TRBD1 | TRBJ1-2
TGTGCCAGCAGTTACGGTGCGATCCGAGATACGCAGTATTTT | CASSYGAIRDTQYF | few | TRBV6-2/TRBV6-3 | . | TRBJ2-3
TGTGCCAGCAGCTTAGACTCGGGAGGGAGGCAGTTCTTC | CASSLDSGGRQFF | . | TRBV7-2 | TRBD2 | TRBJ2-1
TGCAGTGCTCCAGGGACTCAGCTCTACCAAGAGACCCAGTACTTC | CSAPGTQLYQETQYF | . | TRBV20-1 | . | TRBJ2-5
TGCAGTGCCCCTCGGACTAGCGGGAGGGGCGCCTACGAGCAGTACTTC | CSAPRTSGRGAYEQYF | . | TRBV20-1 | TRBD2 | TRBJ2-7
TGTGCCAGCAGTTTGGGGAACGGGTTGACCTACGAGCAGTACTTC | CASSLGNGLTYEQYF | once | TRBV12-3/TRBV12-4 | . | TRBJ2-7
TGTGCCAGCAAAGTACAGCTGAACACTGAAGCTTTCTTT | CASKVQLNTEAFF | . | TRBV14 | . | TRBJ1-1
TGTGCCAGCAGGAGAGAAAGTATCTCCTACAATGAGCAGTTCTTC | CASRRESISYNEQFF | once | TRBV6-5 | . | TRBJ2-1
TGTGCCAGCAGTTTTGCGTTGGGGTTGGGGCAGTTCTTC | CASSFALGLGQFF | . | TRBV28 | . | TRBJ2-1
TGTGCCAGCGGATACAGGGGAAGCACAGATACGCAGTATTTT | CASGYRGSTDTQYF | . | TRBV3-1 | TRBD1 | TRBJ2-3
TGCAGCGTTCGACTAGCGTTCACAGATACGCAGTATTTT | CSVRLAFTDTQYF | . | TRBV29-1 | TRBD2 | TRBJ2-3
TGTGCCAGCAGCTCCTACCCCGAGCAGTACTTC | CASSSYPEQYF | . | TRBV6-5 | . | TRBJ2-7